This T cell receptor (beta chain) was identified during a study of tumor-infiltrating lymphocytes in localized non-small cell lung cancer. Study observations and caveats: Immunotypes IM1 and IM2 had similar TCR-derived T-cell fractions. Higher tumor T cell infiltration than in uninvolved lung was supported by TCRbeta sequencing. Technical variation could not be separated from intratumor heterogeneity here.

Sequenced by immunoSEQ multiplex PCR; TCRdb stores in-frame clones only, minus some. Of more than 20,000 clones listed, roughly 66% are singletons. Comments on this clone: Antigen unknown.

The CDR3 extends over 16 amino acids. CDR1 is SGDLS and CDR2 is YYNGEE in the germline V gene. The V gene end was trimmed by 0 bases and the J gene end by 2 bases; junction bases not matched to a gene: 5. The sample was lung tumor tissue. The chain links TRBV9 to TRBJ1-3; 7 bases are a match to TRBD1. The TCR was taken from a human donor with non-small cell lung cancer. The CDR3 loop reads CASSVGKTGTGNTIYF. CDR3 in DNA: TGTGCCAGCAGCGTAGGCAAGACAGGGACTGGAAACACCATATATTTT.